The 29 T cell receptor beta chains given below trace back to one sample, sequenced in a study of lung T cells in sarcoidosis with Löfgren's syndrome. TCRdb independently ran MiXCR on the reads; one entry per CDR3 protein. The data hold 50,000 to 65,000 distinct CDR3 sequences, with 21% observed a single time. The sequenced sample consisted of CD4+ T cells from PBMCs. These receptors came from a human donor with sarcoidosis (Löfgren's syndrome or another form), or a control subject (not recorded which).

This clonotype was found many times. This chain connects TRBV28 to TRBJ2-1; the D is unclear. CDR1 is MDHEN and CDR2 is SYDVKM in the germline V gene. This CDR3 region has 12 residues. With 2 bases removed from V and 9 bases from J, the gap between germline ends came to 8 bases. This CDR3 is CASSLRVGEQFF. As DNA, the CDR3 is TGTGCCAGCAGTTTAAGGGTTGGTGAGCAGTTCTTC.

This clonotype was found a few times. This may be a read error, as it is one base from a much larger clone. The V gene is TRBV6-1, the J gene TRBJ2-3; 12 positions agree with TRBD1. The CDR3 totals 16 residues. CDR1 and CDR2 from the germline V gene are MNHNS and SASEGT. The CDR3 DNA is TGTGCCGGCAGTCACCGGGACAGGGGGCCGGGAGATACGCAGTATTTT. The encoded protein is CAGSHRDRGPGDTQYF.

The sample holds a few counts of this clonotype. The rearrangement links TRBV7-2 to TRBJ2-5, with 8 nucleotides matching TRBD1. Germline trimming cut 5 bases from V and 2 bases from J; bases unmatched to any gene: 7. In germline, CDR1 is SGHTA, CDR2 FQGNSA. This CDR3 is 15 amino acids long. The chain's CDR3 is CASSARQGSQETQYF. CDR3 sequence (DNA): TGTGCCAGCAGCGCCCGACAGGGGTCTCAAGAGACCCAGTACTTC.

This chain links TRBV12-3 or TRBV12-4 with TRBJ2-5; D is unresolved. The CDR3 spans 15 residues. Deletions cut 3 bases from V and 7 bases from J, with 18 bases between. CDR3 sequence (DNA): TGTGCCAGCAGTTTCTCCTCGGGCCTTCACAGGACCCAGTACTTC. Protein product: CASSFSSGLHRTQYF.

This clonotype was detected a few times. This rearrangement joins TRBV2 to TRBJ1-5, with 9 bases fitting TRBD1. This CDR3 is built from 13 residues. Germline trimming cut 5 bases from V and 5 bases from J; bases unmatched to any gene: 1. Germline lookup yields CDR1 SNHLY and CDR2 FYNNEI. CDR3 sequence: CASSWDRDQPQHF. CDR3 coding DNA: TGTGCCAGCAGTTGGGACAGGGATCAGCCCCAGCATTTT.

This clonotype was detected only a few times. Here the CDR3 DNA reads TGCGCCAGCAGCTTTCTATTGGGAGATACGCAGTATTTT. Translated, it gives CASSFLLGDTQYF. The V call is TRBV5-1, the J call TRBJ2-3; no definite D call. This CDR3 is built from 13 residues. With 2 bases removed from V and 5 bases from J, the gap between germline ends came to 9 bases. Germline loops: CDR1 SGHRS, CDR2 YFSETQ.

This clonotype showed up many times. This chain links TRBV28 with TRBJ1-4, with 10 bases lining up with TRBD1. The CDR3 length is 16 residues. V was pared by 5 bases and J by 0 bases, with 3 bases of the junction left unmatched. Germline V CDR1 and CDR2: MDHEN, SYDVKM. The CDR3 DNA is TGTGCCAGCAGTGCCGGGACAGGGGCAACTAATGAAAAACTGTTTTTT. It codes for CASSAGTGATNEKLFF.

This clonotype was counted ten times or more. The chain recombines TRBV28 with TRBJ1-5; D gene uncertain. V lost 7 bases to trimming and J lost 11 bases, with 15 bases between them. The germline CDR1 and CDR2 sequences are MDHEN and SYDVKM. The CDR3 has 12 amino acids. Here the CDR3 reads CASNPGTLTQHF. The CDR3 nucleotides read TGTGCCAGCAACCCAGGTACCCTGACCCAGCATTTT.

This clonotype was seen only a few times. The chain's CDR3 is CASSFDRTSGQPQHF. CDR3 sequence (DNA): TGTGCCAGCAGTTTCGACAGAACCTCGGGTCAGCCCCAGCATTTT. The rearrangement uses TRBV7-2 and TRBJ1-5; D is perhaps TRBD1 (5 bases). V lost 6 bases and J 6 bases, leaving 18 bases between the germline ends. The CDR3 contains 15 residues. Germline CDR1 is SGHTA and CDR2 is FQGNSA.

V and J are TRBV4-2 and TRBJ2-1; the match to TRBD1 covers 8 bases. Germline V lookup: CDR1 LGHNA, CDR2 YNFKEQ. Trimming took 1 base from V and 6 from J; bases not matched to a gene: 5. The CDR3 runs 15 residues. This CDR3 reads CASSQAPGTGNEQFF. The CDR3 nucleotides are TGTGCCAGCAGCCAAGCCCCCGGGACAGGCAATGAGCAGTTCTTC.

This clonotype was observed once. Relative to the germline gene, one junction end is altered; a read error may explain this. The chain links TRBV12-5 to TRBJ1-5; no clear D. Germline CDR1 and CDR2: LGHNT and FRNRAP. The CDR3 is 12 amino acids. This chain's CDR3 is CSSAGSNQPQHF. CDR3 bases: TGTTCTAGCGCGGGCAGCAATCAGCCCCAGCATTTT.

On this clonotype itself: This clone may be a read error of a much larger clone one base away. The chain employs TRBV28 and TRBJ1-4; the D gene is possibly TRBD1 (6 bases). This CDR3 is 14 amino acids long. The V end was cut by 4 bases, the J end by 5 bases, with 11 bases between. Germline V CDR1 and CDR2: MDHEN, SYDVKM. The CDR3 DNA sequence: TGTGCCAGCAGTTCCCAGGGGAGGAATGAAAAACTGTTTTTT. As protein: CASSSQGRNEKLFF.

Many counts were recorded for this clonotype. The chain joins TRBV20-1 to TRBJ2-7; no reliable D call. The germline V gene encodes CDR1 DFQATT and CDR2 SNEGSKA (reference sequence). The CDR3 has 14 residues. V shed 3 bases and J shed 3 bases, with 15 bases lying between them. CDR3 nucleotide sequence: TGCAGTGCTAGTTTGTCGGGCGAAGGCTACGAGCAGTACTTC. Residues: CSASLSGEGYEQYF.

This clonotype has more than one count but fewer than ten. The chain recombines TRBV12-5 with TRBJ2-7; a possible D gene is TRBD1 (5 bases). In germline, CDR1 is LGHNT, CDR2 FRNRAP. This CDR3 has 13 amino acids. The germline V and J ends were trimmed by 7 bases and 4 bases, with 14 bases remaining between them. CDR3 sequence: CASARVLGYEQYF. CDR3 DNA sequence: TGTGCTAGTGCCAGGGTACTGGGATACGAGCAGTACTTC.

This rearrangement joins TRBV20-1 to TRBJ2-3, with D perhaps matching TRBD2 (6 bases). This CDR3 contains 14 residues. Germline V gene data show CDR1 as DFQATT and CDR2 as SNEGSKA (reference sequence). In nucleotides, the CDR3 is TGCACCCCCTTACAAGGGACTTCGACAGATACGCAGTATTTT. Protein: CTPLQGTSTDTQYF.

The table lists this clonotype with many counts. The genes are TRBV4-3 and TRBJ1-6, with D perhaps matching TRBD1 (5 bases). Germline V lookup: CDR1 LGHNA, CDR2 YSLEER. Trimming removed 1 base at V and 9 bases at J, with 16 bases between. The CDR3 contains 16 residues. The CDR3 coding sequence is TGCGCCAGCAGCCAAGGGTTCGGGACTCCTGGTTCACCCCTCCACTTT. Amino acid sequence: CASSQGFGTPGSPLHF.

This clonotype appeared many times. The rearrangement links TRBV19 to TRBJ1-5, with D maybe TRBD1 (6 bases). The CDR3 is 14 residues long. CDR1 and CDR2 (germline): LNHDA, SQIVND (reference sequence). Trimming took off 5 bases at V and 4 bases at J, with 12 bases between the two ends. CDR3 coding DNA: TGTGCCAGTAGTGTACAGGGAGGGAATCAGCCCCAGCATTTT. It translates to CASSVQGGNQPQHF.

This clonotype was observed a few times. This may be a read error, as it is one base from a much larger clone. J is TRBJ2-1 and V is TRBV27, with TRBD1 matching 8 bases. Trimming at V came to 8 bases and at J to 7 bases, leaving 13 bases not matched to a gene. Germline V gives CDR1 MNHEY, CDR2 SMNVEV (reference sequence). The CDR3 covers 15 residues. This CDR3 is CASARSGTGKNEQFF. The CDR3 nucleotides are TGTGCCAGCGCCAGATCCGGGACAGGTAAAAATGAGCAGTTCTTC.

This clonotype was observed at least ten times. The chain is built from TRBV7-2 and TRBJ2-3, with D possibly being TRBD1 or TRBD2 (5 bases each). The V gene lost 6 bases and the J gene lost 0 bases, with 10 bases spanning the gap. Germline V lookup: CDR1 SGHTA, CDR2 FQGNSA. The length of the CDR3 is 14 residues. CDR3 nucleotide sequence: TGTGCCAGCAGTCCGGGGCCTAGCACAGATACGCAGTATTTT. Its protein is CASSPGPSTDTQYF.

A note on this clonotype: A much larger clone lies a single base off, so this may be a read error. The chain combines TRBV7-2 with TRBJ2-5, with D possibly TRBD2 on 5 matching bases. The CDR3 length is 13 residues. Germline V gene lookup returns CDR1 SGHTA and CDR2 FQGNSA. This CDR3 is CAGSSGLQETQYF. The CDR3 DNA is TGTGCCGGCAGCTCGGGATTGCAAGAGACCCAGTACTTC. The full variable domain, with the rest looked up from reference TRBV7-2 and TRBJ2-5, is GAGVSQSPSNKVTEKGKDVELRCDPISGHTALYWYRQSLGQGLEFLIYFQGNSAPDKSGLPSDRFSAERTGGSVSTLTIQRTQQEDSAVYLCAGSSGLQETQYFGPGTRLLVL.

The J gene is TRBJ2-5, the V gene TRBV11-2; D uncertain. Germline values: CDR1 SGHAT, CDR2 FQNNGV. The CDR3 is 13 amino acids. The V end was cut by 0 bases, the J end by 6 bases, with 8 bases between. This chain's CDR3 is CASSLEPPKTQYF. CDR3 bases: TGTGCCAGCAGCTTAGAACCCCCCAAGACCCAGTACTTC.

This clonotype was seen a few times. V gene TRBV20-1 combines with J gene TRBJ2-2, with D possibly being TRBD2 (6 bases). The CDR3 runs to 15 residues. Germline assignment: CDR1 DFQATT and CDR2 SNEGSKA (reference sequence). Trimming cost V 0 bases and J 6 bases, with 14 bases left between them. The CDR3, as DNA: TGCAGTGCTAGAGAGACTAGTGGTTTCCCCGGGGAGCTGTTTTTT. It codes for CSARETSGFPGELFF.

This clonotype was observed at least ten times. V usage is TRBV19 and J usage is TRBJ1-2, with D possibly matching TRBD1 (5 bases). Germline CDR1 reads LNHDA; CDR2 reads SQIVND (reference sequence). The CDR3 sequence is 11 residues long. V gave up 8 bases and J gave up 7 bases, with 11 bases separating them. The CDR3 here is CASSQGGGYTF. Here the CDR3 DNA reads TGTGCCAGTTCGCAGGGAGGTGGCTACACCTTC.

This clonotype was observed at least ten times. J is TRBJ1-2 and V is TRBV20-1; D is possibly TRBD1 (6 bases). V was pared by 5 bases and J by 0 bases, with 16 bases between. This CDR3 comprises 15 residues. Germline V lookup: CDR1 DFQATT, CDR2 SNEGSKA (reference sequence). In DNA form, the CDR3 reads TGCAGTGCTGCCATCGCAGGGGCCCCTAACTATGGCTACACCTTC. Protein sequence: CSAAIAGAPNYGYTF.

Remarks on this clonotype: Just one base apart from a much larger clone, this may be a read error. The genes are TRBV28 and TRBJ1-3, with D possibly TRBD1 on 6 matching bases. CDR1 is MDHEN and CDR2 is SYDVKM in the germline V gene. The CDR3 spans 11 residues. The CDR3 loop reads CAGSRTAWLYF. CDR3 coding DNA: TGTGCCGGCAGTCGGACAGCCTGGTTGTATTTT.

This clonotype was seen more than once but under ten times. J is TRBJ2-3 and V is TRBV6-1; possibly TRBD1 for D (7 bases). V was trimmed by 10 bases and J by 6 bases, leaving 23 bases between them. The CDR3 spans 15 residues. Germline lookup yields CDR1 MNHNS and CDR2 SASEGT. CDR3 residues: CAIRGAPQSSDTQYF. Here the CDR3 DNA reads TGTGCCATCAGGGGGGCTCCTCAATCCTCGGATACGCAGTATTTT.

The chain carries TRBV19 and TRBJ1-2; unclear D gene. V lost 3 bases and J 0 bases, leaving 14 bases between the germline ends. Germline loops: CDR1 LNHDA, CDR2 SQIVND (reference sequence). The CDR3 is made up of 16 amino acids. The CDR3 DNA is TGTGCCAGTAGTATGAGGTCAGGCAATACTAACTATGGCTACACCTTC. It specifies CASSMRSGNTNYGYTF.

This clonotype has more than one count but fewer than ten. V is TRBV5-1 and J is TRBJ2-1; 9 bases map to TRBD2. CDR1 is SGHRS and CDR2 is YFSETQ in the germline V gene. The ends lost 1 base at V and 0 bases at J; junction bases unmatched: 11. The CDR3 runs to 19 residues. The CDR3 nucleotides are TGCGCCAGCAGCTTGATCGTCAGGTGGGGACTAGCCTCCTACAATGAGCAGTTCTTC. This encodes CASSLIVRWGLASYNEQFF.

This clonotype was seen ten or more times. The V call is TRBV28, the J call TRBJ1-5; D might be TRBD1 (6 bases). V lost 5 bases and J 0 bases, leaving 17 bases between the germline ends. Germline V gives CDR1 MDHEN, CDR2 SYDVKM. The CDR3 has 17 amino acids. The DNA for the CDR3 is TGTGCCAGCAGTCTCTTTGAGGGGGGATTTAGCAATCAGCCCCAGCATTTT. The encoded protein is CASSLFEGGFSNQPQHF. Drawing the rest from reference TRBV28 and TRBJ1-5, the complete variable domain is DVKVTQSSRYLVKRTGEKVFLECVQDMDHENMFWYRQDPGLGLRLIYFSYDVKMKEKGDIPEGYSVSREKKERFSLILESASTNQTSMYLCASSLFEGGFSNQPQHFGDGTRLSIL.